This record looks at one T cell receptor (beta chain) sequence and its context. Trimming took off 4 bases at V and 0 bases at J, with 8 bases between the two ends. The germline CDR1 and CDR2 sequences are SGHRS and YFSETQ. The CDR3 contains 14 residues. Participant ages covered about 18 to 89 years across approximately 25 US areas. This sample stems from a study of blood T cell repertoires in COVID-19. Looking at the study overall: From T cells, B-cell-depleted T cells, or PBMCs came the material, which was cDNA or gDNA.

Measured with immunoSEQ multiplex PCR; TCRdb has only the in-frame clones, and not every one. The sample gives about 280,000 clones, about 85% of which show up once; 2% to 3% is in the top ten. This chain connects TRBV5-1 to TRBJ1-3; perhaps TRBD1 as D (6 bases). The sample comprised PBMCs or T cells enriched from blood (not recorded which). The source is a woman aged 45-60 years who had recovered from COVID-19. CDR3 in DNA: TGCGCCAGCAGCAAACAGGGCTCTGGAAACACCATATATTTT. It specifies CASSKQGSGNTIYF.